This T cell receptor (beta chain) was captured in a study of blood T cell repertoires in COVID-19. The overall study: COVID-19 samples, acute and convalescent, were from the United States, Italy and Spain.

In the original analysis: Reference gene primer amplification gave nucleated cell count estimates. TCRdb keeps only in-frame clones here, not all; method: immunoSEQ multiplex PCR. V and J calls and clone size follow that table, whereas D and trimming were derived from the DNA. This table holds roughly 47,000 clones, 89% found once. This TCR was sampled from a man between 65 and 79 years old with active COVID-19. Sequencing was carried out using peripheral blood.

The CDR3 loop is CASGESSSTDTQYF. The CDR3 nucleotides are TGTGCCAGCGGAGAATCTTCTAGCACAGATACGCAGTATTTT. The chain links TRBV2 to TRBJ2-3, with unresolved D. Trimming cost V 8 bases and J 0 bases, with 12 bases left between them. CDR3 size: 14 residues. CDR1 is SNHLY and CDR2 is FYNNEI in the germline V gene.